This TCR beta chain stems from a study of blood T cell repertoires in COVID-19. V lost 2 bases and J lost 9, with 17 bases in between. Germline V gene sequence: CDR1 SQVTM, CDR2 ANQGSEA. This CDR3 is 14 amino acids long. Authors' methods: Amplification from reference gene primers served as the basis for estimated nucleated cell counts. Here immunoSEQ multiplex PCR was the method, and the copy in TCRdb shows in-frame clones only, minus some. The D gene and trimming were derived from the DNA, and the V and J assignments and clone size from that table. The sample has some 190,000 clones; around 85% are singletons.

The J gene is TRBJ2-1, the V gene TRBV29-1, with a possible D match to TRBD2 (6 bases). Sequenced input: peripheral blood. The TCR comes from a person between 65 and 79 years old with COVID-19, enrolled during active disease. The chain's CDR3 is CSVENLANFVEQFF. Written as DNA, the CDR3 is TGCAGCGTTGAAAACCTAGCGAATTTCGTTGAGCAGTTCTTC.